These 9 T cell receptor beta chains came from one sample sequenced in a study of blood T cell repertoires in COVID-19. Using immunoSEQ multiplex PCR, the repertoire was profiled, and TCRdb retains in-frame clones only, with some absent. The data contain approximately 240,000 clones, 80% to 95% of them singletons. The specimen was PBMCs or T cells enriched from blood (not recorded which). These receptors were obtained from a woman under 30 who had recovered from COVID-19.

The V call is TRBV29-1, the J call TRBJ1-4; TRBD1 is a possible D gene (5 bases). Germline V gives CDR1 SQVTM, CDR2 ANQGSEA. The CDR3 sequence is 11 residues long. Between the trimmed V and J ends, which lost 7 bases and 12 bases, there was a span of 15 bases. CDR3 loop: CSATLWGELFF. The CDR3, as DNA: TGCAGCGCCACCCTCTGGGGGGAACTGTTTTTT.

V is TRBV5-1 and J is TRBJ2-7; possible D gene TRBD2, 5 bases. The CDR3 loop spans 15 amino acids. Per the germline V gene, CDR1 is SGHRS and CDR2 is YFSETQ. The V and J ends lost 0 bases and 3 bases respectively, with 13 bases between them. The CDR3 region is CASSLVAGENYEQYF. CDR3 DNA: TGCGCCAGCAGCTTGGTCGCCGGGGAGAACTACGAGCAGTACTTC. Based on the CDR3 plus reference TRBV5-1 and TRBJ2-7, the full variable domain is KAGVTQTPRYLIKTRGQQVTLSCSPISGHRSVSWYQQTPGQGLQFLFEYFSETQRNKGNFPGRFSGRQFSNSRSEMNVSTLELGDSALYLCASSLVAGENYEQYFGPGTRLTVT.

The rearrangement joins TRBV18 to TRBJ1-3, with TRBD1 as a possible D gene (6 bases). Germline CDR1 KGHSH, CDR2 LQKENI. Trimming left V 5 bases short and J 0 bases short, with 26 bases between. The CDR3 loop spans 20 amino acids. CDR3 amino acids: CASSTFLNGQTDNSGNTIYF. The CDR3 DNA is TGTGCCAGCTCAACCTTCCTAAATGGACAGACTGATAACTCTGGAAACACCATATATTTT.

CDR3 amino acids: CASSRGQGDGYTF. The CDR3 coding sequence is TGTGCCAGCAGCCGAGGACAGGGGGATGGCTACACCTTC. This chain joins TRBV12-3 or TRBV12-4 and TRBJ1-2, with TRBD1 matching 10 bases. The CDR3 contains 13 residues. The junction had 4 bases not matched to a gene; V was cut back by 6 bases and J by 6 bases.

The gene calls are TRBV13 and TRBJ2-7; D may be TRBD1 (5 bases). Germline CDR1 reads PRHDT; CDR2 reads FYEKMQ (reference sequence). Trimming pared 5 bases from V and 0 bases from J, leaving 8 bases between. The CDR3 has 13 amino acids. CDR3 in amino acids: CASSLDNSYEQYF. In nucleotides, the CDR3 is TGTGCCAGCAGCCTGGACAACTCCTACGAGCAGTACTTC. The full variable domain, with the rest looked up from reference TRBV13 and TRBJ2-7, is AAGVIQSPRHLIKEKRETATLKCYPIPRHDTVYWYQQGPGQDPQFLISFYEKMQSDKGSIPDRFSAQQFSDYHSELNMSSLELGDSALYFCASSLDNSYEQYFGPGTRLTVT.

This clone has a single count. The gene calls are TRBV28 and TRBJ1-6; a weak D match, TRBD1 (6 bases). This CDR3 is built from 16 residues. Trimming removed 3 bases from V and 7 bases from J, with 16 bases in between. Germline CDR1 is MDHEN and CDR2 is SYDVKM. In DNA, the CDR3 is TGTGCCAGCAGTTTCGGACAGACAGCGCTAAATTCACCCCTCCACTTT. As protein: CASSFGQTALNSPLHF. Looking up the rest from reference TRBV28 and TRBJ1-6 gives the full variable domain: DVKVTQSSRYLVKRTGEKVFLECVQDMDHENMFWYRQDPGLGLRLIYFSYDVKMKEKGDIPEGYSVSREKKERFSLILESASTNQTSMYLCASSFGQTALNSPLHFGNGTRLTVT.

The chain links TRBV5-5 to TRBJ1-2; perhaps TRBD1 as D (6 bases). Germline V gives CDR1 SGHKS, CDR2 YYEKEE (reference sequence). The CDR3 is 14 amino acids. V lost 4 bases to trimming and J lost 8 bases, with 18 bases between them. CDR3 coding DNA: TGTGCCAGCAGCCCCGACAGGAAATCGTGGGGCTACACCTTC. Protein product: CASSPDRKSWGYTF. The whole variable domain, filled in from reference TRBV5-5 and TRBJ1-2, reads DAGVTQSPTHLIKTRGQQVTLRCSPISGHKSVSWYQQVLGQGPQFIFQYYEKEERGRGNFPDRFSARQFPNYSSELNVNALLLGDSALYLCASSPDRKSWGYTFGSGTRLTVV.

J is TRBJ2-2 and V is TRBV19; 7 bases are a match to TRBD2. Germline V gene sequence: CDR1 LNHDA, CDR2 SQIVND (reference sequence). J was trimmed by 2 bases and V by 5 bases; bases with no gene match: 8. This CDR3 comprises 16 residues. CDR3 protein: CASSPLAAVNTGELFF. The DNA of the CDR3 is TGTGCCAGTAGTCCTCTAGCGGCCGTCAACACCGGGGAGCTGTTTTTT.

The chain has TRBV9 and TRBJ1-1, with D uncertain. Germline assignment: CDR1 SGDLS and CDR2 YYNGEE. The CDR3 has 13 amino acids. Trimming pared 2 bases from V and 5 bases from J, leaving 10 bases between. DNA for the CDR3: TGTGCCAGCAGCGTCGGGGTTAGTACTGAAGCTTTCTTT. It is translated as CASSVGVSTEAFF.